These 10 T cell receptor beta chains were sequenced from one sample in a study of T cells in Graves' hyperthyroidism and ophthalmopathy. Using RNA transcripts as the source, TCR beta CDR3 regions were amplified. The study used the HTBI primer set for a first-round RT-PCR of the TCR CDR3. TCRdb passed the multiplex PCR reads through MiXCR, listing each CDR3 protein once. The sample has around 340,000 distinct CDR3 sequences; roughly a sixth are singletons. The sample comprised blood. These receptors all stem from a woman aged 25-40 years with Graves' hyperthyroidism that later progressed to Graves' ophthalmopathy.

At least ten counts were recorded for this clonotype. The V and J genes are TRBV20-1 and TRBJ2-1; D is ambiguous. This CDR3 contains 12 residues. Germline V lookup: CDR1 DFQATT, CDR2 SNEGSKA (reference sequence). The CDR3 region is CSLSGLRNEQFF. DNA for the CDR3: TGCAGCCTCTCCGGGCTCCGCAATGAGCAGTTCTTC.

This clonotype turned up a few times. The chain employs TRBV5-1 and TRBJ1-1; D is undetermined. Germline V lookup: CDR1 SGHRS, CDR2 YFSETQ. V was cut by 4 bases and J by 3 bases, with 16 bases left in between. The CDR3 length is 15 residues. The CDR3 loop reads CASSPTGGSYTEAFF. The CDR3 nucleotides read TGCGCCAGCAGCCCCACCGGAGGCTCCTACACTGAAGCTTTCTTT.

This clonotype has at least ten counts. V usage is TRBV7-9 and J usage is TRBJ2-7; the match to TRBD2 covers 7 bases. This CDR3 has 15 amino acids. The germline V gene encodes CDR1 SEHNR and CDR2 FQNEAQ (reference sequence). V shed 1 base, J shed 0 bases, and the junction held 3 bases outside the gene matches. The CDR3 nucleotides read TGTGCCAGCAGCTTAGTGCGGGGGAGCTCCTACGAGCAGTACTTC. Translated, it gives CASSLVRGSSYEQYF.

Ten or more counts support this clonotype. The chain combines TRBV28 with TRBJ1-2; D is perhaps TRBD1 (5 bases). This CDR3 has 16 residues. CDR1 is MDHEN and CDR2 is SYDVKM in the germline V gene. V lost 3 bases and J lost 2, with 16 bases in between. The chain's CDR3 is CASSFSQGIRNYGYTF. In DNA form, the CDR3 reads TGTGCCAGCAGTTTTTCGCAGGGTATCCGGAACTATGGCTACACCTTC.

In its sample, this clonotype was seen many times. V usage is TRBV6-5 and J usage is TRBJ2-5; maybe TRBD1 (5 bases). The CDR3 is 16 residues long. Germline CDR1 and CDR2: MNHEY and SVGAGI. V was cut by 1 base and J by 2 bases, with 14 bases left in between. CDR3 in amino acids: CASSYFRVWWQETQYF. As DNA, the CDR3 is TGTGCCAGCAGTTACTTCAGGGTTTGGTGGCAAGAGACCCAGTACTTC.

As regards this clonotype: This may stem from a read error, because a much larger clone lies one nucleotide away. The chain has TRBV5-1 and TRBJ2-1; 9 positions agree with TRBD2. This CDR3 is 14 amino acids long. Germline V CDR1 and CDR2: SGHRS, YFSETQ. The CDR3 DNA is TGCGCCGGCAGCGCAATAGCGGGAGTCAATGAGCAGTTCTTC. It is translated as CAGSAIAGVNEQFF.

This clonotype was seen more than once but under ten times. The V and J genes are TRBV4-1 and TRBJ2-5; 7 positions match TRBD1. Germline CDR1 reads MGHRA; CDR2 reads YSYEKL. This CDR3 has 15 amino acids. Losses at the gene ends were 3 bases for V and 5 bases for J; bases not matched to a gene: 9. Here the CDR3 DNA reads TGCGCCAGCAGCCAGACTCGGGGACAGAGGGAGACCCAGTACTTC. Amino acid sequence: CASSQTRGQRETQYF.

This clonotype was found many times. This rearrangement joins TRBV7-9 to TRBJ2-3; 9 bases are a match to TRBD1. Germline values: CDR1 SEHNR, CDR2 FQNEAQ (reference sequence). Losses at the gene ends were 5 bases for V and 5 bases for J; bases not matched to a gene: 11. The CDR3 is 16 amino acids. CDR3 amino acids: CASSRPRDRVLDTQYF. The CDR3 region has the DNA TGTGCCAGCAGCCGTCCCCGGGACAGGGTTTTAGATACGCAGTATTTT.

This clonotype occurred a few times. V and J are TRBV6-9 and TRBJ1-1; no firm D call. V was trimmed by 3 bases and J by 0 bases, leaving 17 bases between them. This CDR3 spans 17 amino acids. Germline-derived CDR1 and CDR2 are MNHGY and SVAAGI. The CDR3 DNA sequence: TGTGCCAGCAGTTACGGGGAGATCAAGATAATGAACACTGAAGCTTTCTTT. Its protein is CASSYGEIKIMNTEAFF.

The rearrangement joins TRBV19 to TRBJ1-1, with a tentative D call TRBD1 (5 bases). V was clipped by 6 bases and J by 0 bases, with 11 bases between them. CDR1 and CDR2 from the germline V gene are LNHDA and SQIVND (reference sequence). This CDR3 is built from 14 residues. The CDR3 sequence: CASSQGWMNTEAFF. CDR3 coding DNA: TGTGCCAGTAGCCAGGGATGGATGAACACTGAAGCTTTCTTT.